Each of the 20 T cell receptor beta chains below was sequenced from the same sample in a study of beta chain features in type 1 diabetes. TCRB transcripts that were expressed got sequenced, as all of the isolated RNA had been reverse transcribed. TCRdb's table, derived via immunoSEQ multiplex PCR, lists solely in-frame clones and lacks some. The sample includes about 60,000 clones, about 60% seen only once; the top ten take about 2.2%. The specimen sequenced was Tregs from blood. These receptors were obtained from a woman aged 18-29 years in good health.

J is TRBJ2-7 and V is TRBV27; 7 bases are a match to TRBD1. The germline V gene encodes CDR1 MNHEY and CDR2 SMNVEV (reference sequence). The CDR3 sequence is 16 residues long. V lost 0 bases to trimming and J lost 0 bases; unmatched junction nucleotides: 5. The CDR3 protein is CASSLSGQANSYEQYF. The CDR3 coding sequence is TGTGCCAGCAGTTTATCCGGACAGGCTAACTCCTACGAGCAGTACTTC.

CDR3 residues: CASSKAQARGGMNTEAFF. Written as DNA, the CDR3 is TGTGCCAGCAGCAAAGCGCAGGCACGGGGGGGGATGAACACTGAAGCTTTCTTT. The V and J genes are TRBV21-1 and TRBJ1-1. TRBV21-1 is an annotated pseudogene. There are 18 residues in the CDR3.

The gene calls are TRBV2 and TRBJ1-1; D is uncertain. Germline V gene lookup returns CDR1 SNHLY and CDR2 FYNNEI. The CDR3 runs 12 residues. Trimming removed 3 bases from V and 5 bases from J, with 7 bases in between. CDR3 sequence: CASSDPDTEAFF. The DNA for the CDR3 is TGTGCCAGCAGTGATCCAGATACTGAAGCTTTCTTT. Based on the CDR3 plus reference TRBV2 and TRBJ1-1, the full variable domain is EPEVTQTPSHQVTQMGQEVILRCVPISNHLYFYWYRQILGQKVEFLVSFYNNEISEKSEIFDDQFSVERPDGSNFTLKIRSTKLEDSAMYFCASSDPDTEAFFGQGTRLTVV.

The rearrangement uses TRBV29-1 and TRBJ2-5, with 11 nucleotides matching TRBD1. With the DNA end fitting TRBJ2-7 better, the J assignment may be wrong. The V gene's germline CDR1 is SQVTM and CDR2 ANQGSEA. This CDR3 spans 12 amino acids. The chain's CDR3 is CSVEGQGDEQYF. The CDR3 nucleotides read TGCAGCGTTGAGGGACAGGGGGACGAGCAGTACTTC.

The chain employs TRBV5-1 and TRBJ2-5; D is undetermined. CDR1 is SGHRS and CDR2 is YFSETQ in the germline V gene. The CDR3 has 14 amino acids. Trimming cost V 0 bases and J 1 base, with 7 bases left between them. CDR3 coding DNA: TGCGCCAGCAGCTTGGCACAGCCCCAAGAGACCCAGTACTTC. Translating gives CASSLAQPQETQYF.

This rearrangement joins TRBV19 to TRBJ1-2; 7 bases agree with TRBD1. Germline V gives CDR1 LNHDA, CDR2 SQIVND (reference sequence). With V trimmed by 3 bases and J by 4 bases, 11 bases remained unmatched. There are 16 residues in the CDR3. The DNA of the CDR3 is TGTGCCAGTAGTATGGATAACAGGGGTTACGGCTATGGCTACACCTTC. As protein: CASSMDNRGYGYGYTF.

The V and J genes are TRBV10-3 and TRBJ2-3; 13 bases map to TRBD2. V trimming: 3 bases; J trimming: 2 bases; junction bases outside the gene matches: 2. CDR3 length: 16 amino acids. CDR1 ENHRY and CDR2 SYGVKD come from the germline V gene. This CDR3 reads CAISELAGGPTDTQYF. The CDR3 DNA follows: TGTGCCATCAGTGAACTAGCGGGAGGGCCCACAGATACGCAGTATTTT.

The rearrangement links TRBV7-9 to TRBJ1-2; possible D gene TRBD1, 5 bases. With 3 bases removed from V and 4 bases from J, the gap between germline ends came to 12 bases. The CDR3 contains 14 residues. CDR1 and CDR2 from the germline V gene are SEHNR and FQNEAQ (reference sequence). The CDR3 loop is CASSLQGRPYGYTF. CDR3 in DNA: TGTGCCAGCAGCTTGCAGGGCCGTCCCTATGGCTACACCTTC.

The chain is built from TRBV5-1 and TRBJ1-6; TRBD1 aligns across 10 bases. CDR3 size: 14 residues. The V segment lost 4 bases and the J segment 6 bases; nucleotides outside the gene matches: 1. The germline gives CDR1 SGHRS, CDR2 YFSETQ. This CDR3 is CASSGTGVNSPLHF. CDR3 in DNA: TGCGCCAGCAGCGGGACAGGGGTTAATTCACCCCTCCACTTT. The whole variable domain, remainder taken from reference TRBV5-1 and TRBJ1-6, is KAGVTQTPRYLIKTRGQQVTLSCSPISGHRSVSWYQQTPGQGLQFLFEYFSETQRNKGNFPGRFSGRQFSNSRSEMNVSTLELGDSALYLCASSGTGVNSPLHFGNGTRLTVT.

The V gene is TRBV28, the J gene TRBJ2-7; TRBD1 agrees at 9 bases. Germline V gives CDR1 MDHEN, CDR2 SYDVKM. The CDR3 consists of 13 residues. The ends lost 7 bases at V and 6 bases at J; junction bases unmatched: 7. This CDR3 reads CASTRDRASEQYF. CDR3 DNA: TGTGCCAGCACCCGGGACAGGGCAAGCGAGCAGTACTTC.

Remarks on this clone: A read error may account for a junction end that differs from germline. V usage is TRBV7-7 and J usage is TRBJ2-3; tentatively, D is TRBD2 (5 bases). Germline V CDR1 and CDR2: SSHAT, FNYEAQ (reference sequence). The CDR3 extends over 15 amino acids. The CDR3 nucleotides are TGTGCTAGCAGCCAAGGGCTAGCAGCCACAGATACGCAGTATTTT. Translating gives CASSQGLAATDTQYF.

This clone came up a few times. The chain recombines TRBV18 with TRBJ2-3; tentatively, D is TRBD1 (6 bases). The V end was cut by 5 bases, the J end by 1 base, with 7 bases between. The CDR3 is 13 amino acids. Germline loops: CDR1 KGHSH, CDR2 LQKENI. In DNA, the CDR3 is TGTGCCAGCTCAGGACAGCGCACAGATACGCAGTATTTT. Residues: CASSGQRTDTQYF.

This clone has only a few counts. The CDR3 nucleotides read TGTGCCATCGGGGACAGGGAAGGGACAAAACTGTTTTTT. Amino acids: CAIGDREGTKLFF. The genes are TRBV10-3 and TRBJ1-4; 9 nucleotides agree with TRBD1. Losses at the gene ends were 8 bases for V and 10 bases for J; bases not matched to a gene: 8. CDR1 is ENHRY, CDR2 SYGVKD, per germline. CDR3 length: 13 amino acids.

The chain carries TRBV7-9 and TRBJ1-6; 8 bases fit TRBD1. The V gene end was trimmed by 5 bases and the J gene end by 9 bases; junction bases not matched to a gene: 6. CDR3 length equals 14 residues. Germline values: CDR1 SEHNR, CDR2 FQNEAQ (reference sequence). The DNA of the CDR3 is TGTGCCAGCAGCCCTGGACAGGGAACTTCACCCCTCCACTTT. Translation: CASSPGQGTSPLHF.

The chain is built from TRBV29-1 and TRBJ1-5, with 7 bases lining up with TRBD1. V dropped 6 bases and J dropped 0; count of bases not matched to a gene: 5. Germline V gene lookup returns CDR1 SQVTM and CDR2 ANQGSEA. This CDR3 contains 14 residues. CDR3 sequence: CSVTGEGSNQPQHF. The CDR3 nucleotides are TGCAGCGTAACAGGGGAAGGTAGCAATCAGCCCCAGCATTTT.

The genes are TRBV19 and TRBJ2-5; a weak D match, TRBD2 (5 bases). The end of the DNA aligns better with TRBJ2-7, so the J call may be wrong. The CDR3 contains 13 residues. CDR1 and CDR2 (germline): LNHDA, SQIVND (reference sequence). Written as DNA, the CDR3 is TGTGCCAGTAGAGGAGCGGCATCCTACGAGCAGTACTTC. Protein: CASRGAASYEQYF.

The CDR3 bases are TGTGCCAGCAGCCCCCTCCCGGGAGGGGGCGGTGAGCAGTTCTTC. It encodes CASSPLPGGGGEQFF. This chain links TRBV7-2 with TRBJ2-1, with TRBD2 as a possible D gene (8 bases). This CDR3 has 15 residues. Germline CDR1 SGHTA, CDR2 FQGNSA. The ends were cut back, 5 bases at V and 9 bases at J, with 20 bases in the middle.

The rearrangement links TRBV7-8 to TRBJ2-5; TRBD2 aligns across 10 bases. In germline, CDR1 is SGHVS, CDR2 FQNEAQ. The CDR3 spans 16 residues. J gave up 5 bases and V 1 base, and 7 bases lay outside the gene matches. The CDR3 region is CASSLVGLAGAETQYF. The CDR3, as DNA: TGTGCCAGCAGCTTAGTTGGGCTAGCGGGAGCGGAGACCCAGTACTTC.

CDR3 DNA sequence: TGCAGTGCTGGACAGAATCAGCCCCAGCATTTT. This codes for CSAGQNQPQHF. The chain uses TRBV20-1 and TRBJ1-5, with D possibly matching TRBD1 (6 bases). Germline-derived CDR1 and CDR2 are DFQATT and SNEGSKA (reference sequence). V dropped 5 bases and J dropped 4 bases, with 6 bases sitting between them. The CDR3 has 11 amino acids.

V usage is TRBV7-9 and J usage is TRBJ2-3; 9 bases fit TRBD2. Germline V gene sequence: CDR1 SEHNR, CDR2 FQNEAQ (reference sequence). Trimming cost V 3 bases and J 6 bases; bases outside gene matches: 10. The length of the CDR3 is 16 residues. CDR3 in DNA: TGTGCCAGCAGCTTTCTTGGCGGGGGGGCTGGTGATACGCAGTATTTT. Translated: CASSFLGGGAGDTQYF.